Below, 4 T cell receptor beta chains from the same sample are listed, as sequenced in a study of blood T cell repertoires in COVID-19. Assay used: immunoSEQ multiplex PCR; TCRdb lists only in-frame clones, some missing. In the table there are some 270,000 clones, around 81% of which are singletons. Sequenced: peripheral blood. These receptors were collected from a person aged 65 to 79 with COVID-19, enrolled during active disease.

The DNA for the CDR3 is TGTGCCAGCAGTTTACTAGGGACAGGGGGGTTGGCTGGCAATCAGCCCCAGCATTTT. Translated: CASSLLGTGGLAGNQPQHF. The genes are TRBV27 and TRBJ1-5; 11 positions match TRBD1. After removal of 2 bases from V and 2 bases from J, the junction contained 11 bases not matched to a gene. This CDR3 is 19 amino acids long. Germline V gene data show CDR1 as MNHEY and CDR2 as SMNVEV (reference sequence).

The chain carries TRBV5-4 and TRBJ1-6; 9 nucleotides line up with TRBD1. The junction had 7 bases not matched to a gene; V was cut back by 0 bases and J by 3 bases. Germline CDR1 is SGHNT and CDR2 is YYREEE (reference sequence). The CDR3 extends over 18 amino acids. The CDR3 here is CASSLGGPGQGYNSPLHF. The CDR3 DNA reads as TGTGCCAGCAGCTTGGGGGGACCGGGACAGGGCTATAATTCACCCCTCCACTTT.

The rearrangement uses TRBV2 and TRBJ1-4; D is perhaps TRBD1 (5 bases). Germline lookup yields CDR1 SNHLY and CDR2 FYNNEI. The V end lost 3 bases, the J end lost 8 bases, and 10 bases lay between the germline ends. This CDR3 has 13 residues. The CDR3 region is CASSEGPKEKLFF. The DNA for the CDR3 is TGTGCCAGCAGTGAGGGGCCGAAGGAAAAACTGTTTTTT.

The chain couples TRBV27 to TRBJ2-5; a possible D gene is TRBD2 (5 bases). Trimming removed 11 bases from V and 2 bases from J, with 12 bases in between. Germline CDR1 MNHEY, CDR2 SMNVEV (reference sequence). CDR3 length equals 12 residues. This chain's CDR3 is CASGERQETQYF. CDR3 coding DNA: TGTGCCTCCGGGGAACGGCAAGAGACCCAGTACTTC.